The clone carrying this TCR beta chain occurred a few times. What it binds is unknown. Treatment defined: oral pan-JAK inhibitor, 5-10 mg twice daily. These data belong to a study of CD8+ T cells in alopecia areata. Study as a whole: Affected scalp percentage gauged treated patients' severity. Study results and caveats: Both scalp clonality and the expanded CD8+ clones among the top 100 showed a significant decrease with tofacitinib. Many of the expanded lesional clones endured in scalp and blood while on tofacitinib.

The CDR3 consists of 15 residues. CDR1 SEHNR and CDR2 FQNEAQ come from the germline V gene (reference sequence). V was cut by 5 bases and J by 8 bases, with 18 bases left in between. RNA was extracted and reverse transcribed into cDNA as the sequencing template. Profiling relied on immunoSEQ multiplex PCR, and the TCRdb table lists in-frame clones only, not all of them. The profile shows some 44,000 clones, roughly 92% of them singletons. The source of this sequence is a human donor with alopecia areata. The chain employs TRBV7-9 and TRBJ1-4, with D hard to call. The sequenced sample was CD8+ T cells sorted from blood, obtained at week 24, from a patient treated with tofacitinib. CDR3 protein: CASSISSPAGEKLFF. The CDR3 coding sequence is TGTGCCAGCAGCATCAGTTCTCCTGCGGGGGAAAAACTGTTTTTT.